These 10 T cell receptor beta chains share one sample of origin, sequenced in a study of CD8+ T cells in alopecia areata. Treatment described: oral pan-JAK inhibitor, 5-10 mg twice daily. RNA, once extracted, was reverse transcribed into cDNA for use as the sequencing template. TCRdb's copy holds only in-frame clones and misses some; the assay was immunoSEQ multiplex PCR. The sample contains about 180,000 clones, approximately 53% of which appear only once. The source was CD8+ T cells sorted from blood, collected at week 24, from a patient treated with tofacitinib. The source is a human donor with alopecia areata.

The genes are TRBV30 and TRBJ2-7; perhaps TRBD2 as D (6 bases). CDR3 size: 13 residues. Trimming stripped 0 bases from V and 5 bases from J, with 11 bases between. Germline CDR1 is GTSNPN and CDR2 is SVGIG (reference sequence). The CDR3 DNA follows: TGTGCCTGGAGTGTCGGGACTGTGGACGAGCAGTACTTC. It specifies CAWSVGTVDEQYF.

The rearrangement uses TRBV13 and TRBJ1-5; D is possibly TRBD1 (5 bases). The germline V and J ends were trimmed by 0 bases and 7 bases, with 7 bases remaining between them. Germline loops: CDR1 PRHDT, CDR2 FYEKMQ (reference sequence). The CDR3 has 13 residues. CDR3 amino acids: CASSLGRGQPQHF. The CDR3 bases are TGTGCCAGCAGCTTAGGCCGGGGGCAGCCCCAGCATTTT.

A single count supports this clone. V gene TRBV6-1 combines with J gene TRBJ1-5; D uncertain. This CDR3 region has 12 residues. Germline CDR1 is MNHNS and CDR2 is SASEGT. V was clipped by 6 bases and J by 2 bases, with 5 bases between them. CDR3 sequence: CASSPGNQPQHF. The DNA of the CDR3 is TGTGCCAGCAGCCCCGGCAATCAGCCCCAGCATTTT.

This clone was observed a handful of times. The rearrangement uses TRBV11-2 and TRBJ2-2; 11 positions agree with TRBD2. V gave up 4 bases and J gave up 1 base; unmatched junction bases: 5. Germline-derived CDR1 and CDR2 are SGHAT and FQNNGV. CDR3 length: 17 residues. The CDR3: CASSSYTSGGNTGELFF. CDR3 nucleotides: TGTGCCAGCAGCTCATACACTAGCGGGGGGAACACCGGGGAGCTGTTTTTT.

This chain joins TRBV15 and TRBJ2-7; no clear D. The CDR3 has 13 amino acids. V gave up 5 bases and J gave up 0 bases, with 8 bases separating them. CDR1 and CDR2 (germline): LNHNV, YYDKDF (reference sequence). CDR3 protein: CATSATLSYEQYF. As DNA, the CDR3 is TGTGCCACCAGCGCTACACTCTCCTACGAGCAGTACTTC.

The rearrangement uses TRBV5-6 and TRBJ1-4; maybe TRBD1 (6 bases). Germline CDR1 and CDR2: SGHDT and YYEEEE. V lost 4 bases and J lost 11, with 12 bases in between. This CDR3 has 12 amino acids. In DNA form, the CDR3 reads TGTGCCAGCAGCGGCGGGACAAGTAAACTGTTTTTT. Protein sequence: CASSGGTSKLFF.

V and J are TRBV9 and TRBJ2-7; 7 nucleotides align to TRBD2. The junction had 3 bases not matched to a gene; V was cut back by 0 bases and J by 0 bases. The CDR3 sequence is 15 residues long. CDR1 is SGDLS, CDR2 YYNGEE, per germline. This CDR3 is CASSVDAGVSYEQYF. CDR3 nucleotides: TGTGCCAGCAGCGTAGATGCGGGGGTCTCCTACGAGCAGTACTTC.

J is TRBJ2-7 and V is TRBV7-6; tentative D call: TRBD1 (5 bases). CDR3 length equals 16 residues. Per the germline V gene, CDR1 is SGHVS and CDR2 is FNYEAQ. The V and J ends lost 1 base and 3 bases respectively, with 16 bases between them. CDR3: CASSLEISGLLYEQYF. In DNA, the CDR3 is TGTGCCAGCAGCTTAGAAATATCAGGGCTTCTCTACGAGCAGTACTTC.

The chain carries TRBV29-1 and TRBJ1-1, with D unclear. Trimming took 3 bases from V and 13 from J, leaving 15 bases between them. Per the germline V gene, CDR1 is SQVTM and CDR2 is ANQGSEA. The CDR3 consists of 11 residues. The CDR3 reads CSVDPRSEDFF. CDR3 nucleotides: TGCAGCGTTGACCCAAGATCGGAGGATTTCTTT.

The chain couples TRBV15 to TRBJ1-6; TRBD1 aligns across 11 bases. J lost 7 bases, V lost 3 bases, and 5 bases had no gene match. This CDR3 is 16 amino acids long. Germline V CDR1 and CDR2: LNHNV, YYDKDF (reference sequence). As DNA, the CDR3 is TGTGCCACCAGCAGTGGGACAGGGGGATTGAATTCACCCCTCCACTTT. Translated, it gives CATSSGTGGLNSPLHF. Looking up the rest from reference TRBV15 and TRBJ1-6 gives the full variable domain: DAMVIQNPRYQVTQFGKPVTLSCSQTLNHNVMYWYQQKSSQAPKLLFHYYDKDFNNEADTPDNFQSRRPNTSFCFLDIRSPGLGDTAMYLCATSSGTGGLNSPLHFGNGTRLTVT.